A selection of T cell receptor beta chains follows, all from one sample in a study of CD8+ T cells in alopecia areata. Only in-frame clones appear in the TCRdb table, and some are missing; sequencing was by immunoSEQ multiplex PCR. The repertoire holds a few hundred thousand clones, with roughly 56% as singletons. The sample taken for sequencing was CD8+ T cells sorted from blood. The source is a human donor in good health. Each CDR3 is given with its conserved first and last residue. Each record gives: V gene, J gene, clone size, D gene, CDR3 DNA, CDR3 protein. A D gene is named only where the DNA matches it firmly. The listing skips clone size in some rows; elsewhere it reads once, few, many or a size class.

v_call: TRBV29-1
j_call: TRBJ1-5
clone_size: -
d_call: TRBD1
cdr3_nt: TGCAGCGTTGATACAGGGGGCAATCAGCCCCAGCATTTT
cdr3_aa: CSVDTGGNQPQHF

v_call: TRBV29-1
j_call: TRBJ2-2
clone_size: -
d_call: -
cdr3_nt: TGCAGCGTTGAAGATCCAGGGACCGGGGAGCTGTTTTTT
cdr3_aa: CSVEDPGTGELFF

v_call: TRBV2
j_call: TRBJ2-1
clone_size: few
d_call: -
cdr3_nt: TGTGCCAGCAGTGCCCGGGAGCAGTTCTTC
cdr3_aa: CASSAREQFF

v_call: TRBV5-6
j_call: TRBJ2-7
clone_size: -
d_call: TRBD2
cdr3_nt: TGTGCCAGCAGCTTACTAGCGGGGGCGGGGGAGCAGTACTTC
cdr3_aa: CASSLLAGAGEQYF

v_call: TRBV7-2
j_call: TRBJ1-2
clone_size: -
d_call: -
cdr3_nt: TGTGCCAGCAAGAATGGGGGCGGCTACACCTTC
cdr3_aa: CASKNGGGYTF

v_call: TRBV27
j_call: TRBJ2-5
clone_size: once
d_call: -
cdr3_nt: TGTGCCAGCAGTCCCCTGGGAGCGAGGGGGGAAGAGACCCAGTACTTC
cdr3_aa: CASSPLGARGEETQYF

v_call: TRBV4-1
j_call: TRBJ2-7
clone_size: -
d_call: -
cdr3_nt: TGCGCCAGCAGCCAAGATTATCCGAGCTCCTACGAGCAGTACTTC
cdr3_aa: CASSQDYPSSYEQYF

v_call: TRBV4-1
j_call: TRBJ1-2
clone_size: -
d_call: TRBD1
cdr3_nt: TGCGCCAGCAGCCAAGAGGTGGGGACAGGCTATGGCTACACCTTC
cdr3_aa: CASSQEVGTGYGYTF

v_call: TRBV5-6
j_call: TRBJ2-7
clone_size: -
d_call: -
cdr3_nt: TGTGCCAGCAGACGGGCAGGGGTGGACTACGAGCAGTACTTC
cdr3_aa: CASRRAGVDYEQYF

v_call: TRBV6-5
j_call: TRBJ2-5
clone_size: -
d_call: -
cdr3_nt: TGTGCCAGCAGTTTATCCGGTCCCGGGGAGACCCAGTACTTC
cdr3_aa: CASSLSGPGETQYF

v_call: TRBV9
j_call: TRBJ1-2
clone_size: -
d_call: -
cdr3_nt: TGTGCCAGCAGCGTAGGGGGGGATGGCTACACCTTC
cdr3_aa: CASSVGGDGYTF

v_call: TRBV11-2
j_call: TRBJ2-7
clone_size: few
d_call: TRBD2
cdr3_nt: TGTGCCAGCAGCCCGGGGGGATACGAGCAGTACTTC
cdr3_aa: CASSPGGYEQYF

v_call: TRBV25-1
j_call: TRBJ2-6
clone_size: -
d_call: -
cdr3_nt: TGTGCCAGCAGTTCGGGGGAGGACTACTCTGGGGCCAACGTCCTGACTTTC
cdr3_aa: CASSSGEDYSGANVLTF

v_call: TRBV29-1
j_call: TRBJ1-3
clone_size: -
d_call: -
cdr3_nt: TGCAGCGTTGAAGACGCCCGAGACTCTGGAAACACCATATATTTT
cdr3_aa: CSVEDARDSGNTIYF

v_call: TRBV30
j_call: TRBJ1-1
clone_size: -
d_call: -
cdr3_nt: TGTGCCTGCTGGGGCACTGAAGCTTTCTTT
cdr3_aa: CACWGTEAFF